Described below is a single TCR beta chain sequence and its context. The antigen is undetermined. Different DNA sequences within this sample yield the same CDR3. These data belong to a study of shared clonotypes between healthy human individuals. Sequenced by immunoSEQ multiplex PCR; TCRdb stores in-frame clones only, minus some. Among about 2,500,000 clones listed, around 90% were seen once. The study drew its donors from healthy HIV-negative adults without recent acute infections or vaccinations. Study results and caveats: For naive CD4 cells, 4.5% to 6.5% of clonotypes were shared across a handful of donors.

CDR1 and CDR2 from the germline V gene are SGHTA and FQGNSA. This CDR3 comprises 14 residues. Germline trimming cut 5 bases from V and 2 bases from J; bases unmatched to any gene: 5. The TCR was taken from a man aged 18 to 30 in good health. The J gene is TRBJ1-2, the V gene TRBV7-2; 7 bases fit TRBD1. Sequencing was done on a sample of naive CD4+ T cells sorted from blood. Subset of the sample: CD45RA+ positively selected. The CDR3 region is CASSPQGGNYGYTF. Here the CDR3 DNA reads TGTGCCAGCAGCCCGCAGGGGGGGAACTATGGCTACACCTTC.